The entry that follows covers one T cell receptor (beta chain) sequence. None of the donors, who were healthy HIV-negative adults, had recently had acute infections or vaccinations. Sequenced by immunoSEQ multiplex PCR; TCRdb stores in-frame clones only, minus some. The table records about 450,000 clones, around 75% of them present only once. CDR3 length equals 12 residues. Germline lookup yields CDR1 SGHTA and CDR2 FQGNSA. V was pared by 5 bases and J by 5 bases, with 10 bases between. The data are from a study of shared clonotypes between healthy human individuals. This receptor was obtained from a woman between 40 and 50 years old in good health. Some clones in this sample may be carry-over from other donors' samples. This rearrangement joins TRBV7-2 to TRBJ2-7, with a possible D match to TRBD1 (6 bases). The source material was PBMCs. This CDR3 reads CASSPWTDEQYF. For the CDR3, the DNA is TGTGCCAGCAGCCCCTGGACAGACGAGCAGTACTTC.